The 28 T cell receptor beta chains in this list originate from one sample, sequenced in a study of cytomegalovirus exposure and HLA in healthy donors. PCR used 60 Vbeta primers and 13 Jbeta primers. Profiling relied on immunoSEQ multiplex PCR, and the TCRdb table lists in-frame clones only, not all of them. Among about 140,000 clones listed, around 9.7% were seen once. Sequencing was carried out using PBMCs. All receptors come from a man in his fifties or sixties in good health and CMV-seronegative.

The CDR3 DNA reads as TGTGCCAGCAGCTTCACAGGGGGCAGGGCTGAGCAGTTCTTC. Its protein product is CASSFTGGRAEQFF. The gene calls are TRBV7-9 and TRBJ2-1, with 9 nucleotides matching TRBD1. The V gene end was trimmed by 3 bases and the J gene end by 9 bases; junction bases not matched to a gene: 6. This CDR3 comprises 14 residues. Germline V gene lookup returns CDR1 SEHNR and CDR2 FQNEAQ (reference sequence).

This clone appeared a few times. The chain is built from TRBV7-3 and TRBJ2-5; D perhaps matches TRBD1 (8 bases). V was cut by 5 bases and J by 5 bases, with 12 bases left in between. The germline V gene encodes CDR1 SGHTA and CDR2 FQGTGA. The CDR3 runs 13 residues. The CDR3 is CASSKQGGETQYF. The CDR3 DNA reads TGTGCCAGCAGCAAACAGGGGGGGGAGACCCAGTACTTC.

In this sample, this clone turned up a few times. This rearrangement joins TRBV30 to TRBJ2-7, with D possibly TRBD2 on 6 matching bases. The CDR3 length is 18 residues. Trimming removed 5 bases at V and 6 bases at J, with 32 bases between. CDR1 and CDR2 from the germline V gene are GTSNPN and SVGIG (reference sequence). The CDR3 region is CAWSRDRYKGYYIAEQYF. The CDR3 DNA follows: TGTGCCTGGTCGCGGGATAGGTACAAAGGGTACTACATCGCCGAGCAGTACTTC.

V usage is TRBV9 and J usage is TRBJ1-2, with TRBD1 as a possible D gene (5 bases). The V and J ends lost 3 bases and 6 bases respectively, with 12 bases between them. The CDR3 runs 13 residues. The V gene's germline CDR1 is SGDLS and CDR2 YYNGEE. The CDR3 spells CASSGQGLDGYTF. In DNA form, the CDR3 reads TGTGCCAGCAGCGGGCAGGGATTGGATGGCTACACCTTC.

This clone was counted a few times. The rearrangement links TRBV6-6 to TRBJ1-5; 8 positions agree with TRBD1. The CDR3 runs to 16 residues. With 4 bases clipped from V and 0 bases from J, the junction kept 5 bases outside the gene matches. The V gene's germline CDR1 is MNHNY and CDR2 SVGAGI (reference sequence). The CDR3 region has the DNA TGTGCCAGCAGTTCGGGACAGGAGAATAGCAATCAGCCCCAGCATTTT. It specifies CASSSGQENSNQPQHF.

This clone was counted a few times. The chain is built from TRBV6-5 and TRBJ2-3; 7 bases map to TRBD2. With 0 bases clipped from V and 3 bases from J, the junction kept 6 bases outside the gene matches. CDR1 and CDR2 (germline): MNHEY, SVGAGI. The CDR3 consists of 16 residues. The CDR3 loop reads CASSYSKGLGTDTQYF. CDR3 sequence (DNA): TGTGCCAGCAGTTACTCGAAAGGACTAGGAACAGATACGCAGTATTTT.

There are a few counts of this clone. The chain uses TRBV6-1 and TRBJ1-1; 10 bases are shared with TRBD1. Germline CDR1 MNHNS, CDR2 SASEGT. V dropped 6 bases and J dropped 11; count of bases not matched to a gene: 15. CDR3 length: 15 residues. The CDR3 protein is CASRTSGTGARGAFF. CDR3 nucleotide sequence: TGTGCCAGCAGGACTAGTGGGACAGGGGCCCGGGGTGCTTTCTTT.

This chain links TRBV27 with TRBJ2-1; 7 bases match TRBD2. Germline-derived CDR1 and CDR2 are MNHEY and SMNVEV (reference sequence). Trimming at V came to 8 bases and at J to 9 bases, leaving 16 bases not matched to a gene. CDR3 length equals 15 residues. The CDR3 DNA reads as TGTGCCAGCGCTATAGCGGGTCGAGTAAATACTGAGCAGTTCTTC. Encoded protein: CASAIAGRVNTEQFF.

This clone was detected only a few times. This rearrangement joins TRBV19 to TRBJ1-4, with no clear D. Germline loops: CDR1 LNHDA, CDR2 SQIVND (reference sequence). The germline V and J ends were trimmed by 5 bases and 7 bases, with 11 bases remaining between them. The CDR3 length is 13 residues. CDR3 amino acids: CASSSGVGEKLFF. CDR3 bases: TGTGCCAGTAGTTCGGGAGTCGGTGAAAAACTGTTTTTT.

The chain combines TRBV6-1 with TRBJ2-3; 7 bases fit TRBD1. The CDR3 extends over 15 amino acids. Germline trimming cut 6 bases from V and 4 bases from J; bases unmatched to any gene: 10. CDR1 is MNHNS and CDR2 is SASEGT in the germline V gene. CDR3 in amino acids: CASSEPGQGADTQYF. CDR3 sequence (DNA): TGTGCCAGCAGCGAACCTGGGCAGGGGGCAGATACGCAGTATTTT.

This clone showed up just a few times. This chain connects TRBV29-1 to TRBJ1-1, with D uncertain. This CDR3 has 14 amino acids. The germline V and J ends were trimmed by 6 bases and 0 bases, with 14 bases remaining between them. Germline V lookup: CDR1 SQVTM, CDR2 ANQGSEA. The CDR3 loop is CSVERKVVNTEAFF. The CDR3, as DNA: TGCAGCGTGGAGCGTAAGGTCGTGAACACTGAAGCTTTCTTT.

The chain is built from TRBV5-1 and TRBJ2-5; possibly TRBD1 for D (5 bases). Germline V gives CDR1 SGHRS, CDR2 YFSETQ. The CDR3 has 14 residues. V was cut by 4 bases and J by 0 bases, with 10 bases left in between. The DNA for the CDR3 is TGCGCCAGCAGCACAGGACGGTACCAAGAGACCCAGTACTTC. Its protein product is CASSTGRYQETQYF.

The chain carries TRBV7-3 and TRBJ1-1; no reliable D call. CDR3 length: 13 residues. CDR1 and CDR2 from the germline V gene are SGHTA and FQGTGA. V lost 1 base to trimming and J lost 5 bases, with 8 bases between them. The CDR3 coding sequence is TGTGCCAGCAGCTTAAGACGGGGAACTGAAGCTTTCTTT. Translating gives CASSLRRGTEAFF.

The chain couples TRBV5-4 to TRBJ2-7; TRBD1 agrees at 8 bases. V gave up 0 bases and J gave up 9 bases; unmatched junction bases: 11. Germline values: CDR1 SGHNT, CDR2 YYREEE (reference sequence). The CDR3 contains 15 residues. The CDR3 DNA sequence: TGTGCCAGCAGCTTGGTACGTCAGGGGGCCGGGGCGCAGTACTTC. Translation: CASSLVRQGAGAQYF.

This clone was counted between two and nine times. It is likely a read error, because the conserved phenylalanine at the end of the CDR3 is missing. The DNA is left out, because the CDR3 cannot be placed on it with certainty; the CDR3 is given as TCRdb lists it. The CDR3 is CASSESSGANVMTL. The chain employs TRBV6-1 and TRBJ2-6; the D call in the table, TRBD1, was not verified against the DNA. The CDR3 is 14 amino acids in total, end residues counted. From germline, CDR1 is MNHNS and CDR2 SASEGT.

V gene TRBV4-1 combines with J gene TRBJ1-4; tentative D call: TRBD1 (6 bases). CDR3 length: 17 amino acids. The germline V gene has CDR1 MGHRA and CDR2 YSYEKL. Trimming took off 4 bases at V and 1 base at J, with 16 bases between the two ends. In DNA, the CDR3 is TGCGCCAGCAGCCCGAGGGAGGGGGGGAGAACTAATGAAAAACTGTTTTTT. Translating gives CASSPREGGRTNEKLFF.

This clone was detected a few times. V is TRBV4-2 and J is TRBJ2-7; D might be TRBD1 (6 bases). Germline CDR1 is LGHNA and CDR2 is YNFKEQ. The V gene lost 4 bases and the J gene lost 4 bases, with 17 bases spanning the gap. The CDR3 covers 15 residues. The CDR3 region is CASSPVPGHDYEQYF. DNA of the CDR3: TGTGCCAGCAGCCCAGTACCGGGACACGATTACGAGCAGTACTTC.

The sample holds a few counts of this clone. CDR3 residues: CASSTSRLAGGPNTGELFF. The CDR3 nucleotides are TGTGCCAGCAGCACCTCTCGGCTAGCGGGAGGGCCTAACACCGGGGAGCTGTTTTTT. The chain carries TRBV27 and TRBJ2-2, with 12 bases matching TRBD2. The V gene end was trimmed by 6 bases and the J gene end by 2 bases; junction bases not matched to a gene: 13. This CDR3 region has 19 residues. Germline V CDR1 and CDR2: MNHEY, SMNVEV (reference sequence).

As concerns this clone: One junction end disagrees with the germline gene, perhaps due to a read error. This chain uses TRBV7-7 with TRBJ2-6; maybe TRBD2 (6 bases). Germline-derived CDR1 and CDR2 are SSHAT and FNYEAQ (reference sequence). There are 19 residues in the CDR3. The CDR3 is CASRKSGSRRAGGANVLTF. In DNA, the CDR3 is TGTGCTAGCAGGAAGAGTGGATCCCGGAGGGCTGGGGGGGCCAACGTCCTGACTTTC.

This clone was observed a handful of times. The chain couples TRBV14 to TRBJ2-5, with 9 nucleotides matching TRBD2. Germline V gives CDR1 SGHDN, CDR2 FVKESK. The CDR3 has 18 residues. The trim removed 0 bases at V and 1 base at J, leaving 9 bases unmatched. This CDR3 reads CASSQDVGTSGFQETQYF. The CDR3 nucleotides read TGTGCCAGCAGCCAAGATGTGGGAACTAGCGGGTTCCAAGAGACCCAGTACTTC.

This clone was counted only a few times. The final CDR3 position lacks the conserved phenylalanine or tryptophan, pointing to a likely read error. V usage is TRBV2 and J usage is TRBJ1-1; tentatively, D is TRBD1 (5 bases). The CDR3 runs 16 residues. CDR1 is SNHLY, CDR2 FYNNEI, per germline. CDR3 DNA sequence: TGTGACAGCAGTTACGGTTCCGGTCCCAGGGCCCCTGAAGCTTTCTTG. The encoded protein is CDSSYGSGPRAPEAFL.

The rearrangement joins TRBV7-3 to TRBJ2-7; 7 bases agree with TRBD2. This CDR3 has 14 amino acids. The V gene end was trimmed by 5 bases and the J gene end by 1 base; junction bases not matched to a gene: 5. In germline, CDR1 is SGHTA, CDR2 FQGTGA. The CDR3 reads CASSPNGGSYEQYF. CDR3 nucleotides: TGTGCCAGCAGCCCAAACGGGGGGTCCTACGAGCAGTACTTC. The full variable domain, its missing parts supplied by reference TRBV7-3 and TRBJ2-7, is GAGVSQTPSNKVTEKGKYVELRCDPISGHTALYWYRQSLGQGPEFLIYFQGTGAADDSGLPNDRFFAVRPEGSVSTLKIQRTERGDSAVYLCASSPNGGSYEQYFGPGTRLTVT.

This clone was found a few times. V gene TRBV4-2 combines with J gene TRBJ1-2; a weak D match, TRBD1 (6 bases). The CDR3 sequence is 14 residues long. The ends were cut back, 6 bases at V and 3 bases at J, with 14 bases in the middle. CDR1 LGHNA and CDR2 YNFKEQ come from the germline V gene. The CDR3 here is CASRNGGLDYGYTF. The CDR3 region has the DNA TGTGCCAGCAGAAATGGGGGCCTTGACTATGGCTACACCTTC.

The chain has TRBV5-1 and TRBJ1-1, with TRBD1 matching over 7 bases. CDR1 and CDR2 from the germline V gene are SGHRS and YFSETQ. The CDR3 contains 16 residues. J lost 1 base, V lost 3 bases, and 9 bases had no gene match. CDR3 in DNA: TGCGCCAGCAGCTCACAGGGGCCCCGGGGGAACACTGAAGCTTTCTTT. Its translation is CASSSQGPRGNTEAFF.

The CDR3 loop is CASSEGGPTPQHF. CDR3 sequence (DNA): TGTGCCAGCAGTGAAGGGGGCCCGACGCCCCAGCATTTT. V gene TRBV6-1 combines with J gene TRBJ1-5; a possible D gene is TRBD1 (5 bases). Per the germline V gene, CDR1 is MNHNS and CDR2 is SASEGT. The CDR3 length is 13 residues. The V gene lost 1 base and the J gene lost 9 bases, with 10 bases spanning the gap.

This clone was seen a few times. This chain uses TRBV19 with TRBJ1-2, with D possibly TRBD1 on 6 matching bases. V was cut by 2 bases and J by 5 bases, with 27 bases left in between. Per germline, CDR1 LNHDA and CDR2 SQIVND (reference sequence). The length of the CDR3 is 19 residues. The CDR3 spells CASSIPPGEGVSPKYGYTF. CDR3 coding DNA: TGTGCCAGTAGTATACCCCCTGGAGAGGGGGTGAGTCCCAAGTATGGCTACACCTTC.

The chain links TRBV2 to TRBJ2-3; 7 bases are a match to TRBD2. Looked up from germline, CDR1 is SNHLY and CDR2 is FYNNEI. The junction had 7 bases not matched to a gene; V was cut back by 6 bases and J by 4 bases. CDR3 length: 14 residues. The CDR3 loop is CASRGTTGADTQYF. The CDR3 DNA follows: TGTGCCAGCAGGGGGACTACTGGAGCAGATACGCAGTATTTT.

V and J are TRBV5-1 and TRBJ1-3; 7 bases line up with TRBD1. Germline CDR1 SGHRS, CDR2 YFSETQ. This CDR3 region has 16 residues. V was pared by 4 bases and J by 0 bases, with 7 bases of the junction left unmatched. CDR3 residues: CASSEGQIYSGNTIYF. The CDR3 DNA follows: TGCGCCAGCAGCGAGGGACAGATTTACTCTGGAAACACCATATATTTT.